The next 32 T cell receptor beta chains were all read from a single sample in a study of shared clonotypes between healthy human individuals. Some clones are missing from TCRdb's copy, which holds only in-frame ones; the method was immunoSEQ multiplex PCR. The sample yields over 850,000 clones, approximately 78% seen once. The sequenced sample was memory CD4+ T cells from PBMCs. The subset denotes: CD45RA-negative fraction. These TCRs come from a man aged 18 to 29 in good health. Some clones in this sample may be carry-over from other donors' samples.

The V gene is TRBV9, the J gene TRBJ1-4; TRBD1 matches 7 bases. Germline values: CDR1 SGDLS, CDR2 YYNGEE. The V segment lost 5 bases and the J segment 7 bases; nucleotides outside the gene matches: 8. The CDR3 consists of 14 residues. CDR3 region: CASSSGGWGEKLFF. In DNA, the CDR3 is TGTGCCAGCAGTTCAGGGGGTTGGGGTGAAAAACTGTTTTTT.

The CDR3 loop is CASRQTGQIQYF. The CDR3 DNA follows: TGTGCCAGCAGACAAACAGGACAGATTCAGTACTTC. The rearrangement links TRBV28 to TRBJ2-4; TRBD1 might be the D (6 bases). Germline V gene lookup returns CDR1 MDHEN and CDR2 SYDVKM. The CDR3 has 12 amino acids. The V end was cut by 6 bases, the J end by 10 bases, with 13 bases between.

The rearrangement uses TRBV7-2 and TRBJ2-3; 13 bases line up with TRBD2. The CDR3 covers 17 residues. V lost 1 base and J lost 4; bases outside the gene matches: 5. The germline V gene encodes CDR1 SGHTA and CDR2 FQGNSA. The CDR3, as DNA: TGTGCCAGCAGCTTAGTTGGACTAGCGGGAGTCGCAGATACGCAGTATTTT. Amino acid sequence: CASSLVGLAGVADTQYF.

The chain employs TRBV5-6 and TRBJ2-1; D is unclear. This CDR3 is 13 amino acids long. Germline values: CDR1 SGHDT, CDR2 YYEEEE. Trimming cost V 2 bases and J 2 bases, with 5 bases left between them. For the CDR3, the DNA is TGTGCCAGCAGCTTTAACCCCTACAATGAGCAGTTCTTC. Translation gives CASSFNPYNEQFF.

This clone was found a few times. The rearrangement uses TRBV5-1 and TRBJ2-3; 8 bases are a match to TRBD2. CDR1 and CDR2 (germline): SGHRS, YFSETQ. V was pared by 5 bases and J by 3 bases, with 8 bases of the junction left unmatched. CDR3 length: 15 residues. The CDR3: CASSPGRAGTDTQYF. The CDR3 DNA reads as TGCGCCAGCAGTCCCGGGAGGGCCGGGACAGATACGCAGTATTTT.

This chain links TRBV19 with TRBJ2-3; D may correspond to TRBD1 or TRBD2 (5 bases each). This CDR3 spans 17 amino acids. The V end lost 4 bases, the J end lost 2 bases, and 19 bases lay between the germline ends. Germline V lookup: CDR1 LNHDA, CDR2 SQIVND (reference sequence). CDR3 bases: TGTGCCAGTAGTACGTCGGGAACCGGGACCAACACAGATACGCAGTATTTT. This sequence encodes CASSTSGTGTNTDTQYF. Complete variable domain (other parts from reference TRBV19 and TRBJ2-3): DGGITQSPKYLFRKEGQNVTLSCEQNLNHDAMYWYRQDPGQGLRLIYYSQIVNDFQKGDIAEGYSVSREKKESFPLTVTSAQKNPTAFYLCASSTSGTGTNTDTQYFGPGTRLTVL.

This chain connects TRBV11-1 to TRBJ1-1, with TRBD1 as a possible D gene (6 bases). Germline V gives CDR1 SGHAT, CDR2 FQDESV (reference sequence). Deletions cut 1 base from V and 8 bases from J, with 17 bases between. The CDR3 covers 15 residues. CDR3 coding DNA: TGTGCCAGCAGCTTAGACTTCCTCCCCGGGACAGAAGCTTTCTTT. Translation gives CASSLDFLPGTEAFF.

The chain recombines TRBV9 with TRBJ1-1, with D maybe TRBD1 (6 bases). Germline V gene sequence: CDR1 SGDLS, CDR2 YYNGEE. Trimming removed 0 bases at V and 5 bases at J, with 14 bases between. CDR3 length equals 15 residues. This CDR3 reads CASSVASQGWTEAFF. As DNA, the CDR3 is TGTGCCAGCAGCGTAGCTAGCCAGGGGTGGACTGAAGCTTTCTTT.

This chain joins TRBV28 and TRBJ1-5; TRBD1 might be the D (5 bases). CDR1 MDHEN and CDR2 SYDVKM come from the germline V gene. CDR3 length equals 16 residues. The V end was cut by 10 bases, the J end by 2 bases, with 21 bases between. CDR3 sequence reads: CATRAFVGAGNQPQHF. The CDR3 coding sequence is TGTGCCACCCGCGCTTTCGTCGGGGCTGGCAATCAGCCCCAGCATTTT.

Concerning this clone itself: One end of the junction fails to match germline, which may point to a read error. This rearrangement joins TRBV19 to TRBJ1-4; 7 bases are a match to TRBD1. The V gene's germline CDR1 is LNHDA and CDR2 SQIVND (reference sequence). CDR3 length: 12 amino acids. DNA of the CDR3: TGTGCCAGTAGTGTCGGTACACAGGGGATGGTTTTT. Translating gives CASSVGTQGMVF.

This clone occurred a few times. The genes are TRBV5-4 and TRBJ2-5, with 8 nucleotides matching TRBD1. From germline, CDR1 is SGHNT and CDR2 YYREEE (reference sequence). With V trimmed by 9 bases and J by 2 bases, 3 bases remained unmatched. This CDR3 comprises 12 residues. The DNA for the CDR3 is TGTGCCACGGGGACAGGACAAGAGACCCAGTACTTC. The encoded protein is CATGTGQETQYF.

Note on this clone: The junction departs from germline at one end; a sequencing error may be responsible. The chain carries TRBV28 and TRBJ2-3; 14 nucleotides agree with TRBD2. CDR1 MDHEN and CDR2 SYDVKM come from the germline V gene. The CDR3 runs 17 residues. The CDR3 here is CAGSFSHTGLAGESGYF. The CDR3 region has the DNA TGTGCCGGCAGTTTTAGTCATACGGGACTAGCGGGAGAATCGGGGTATTTT.

The chain joins TRBV9 to TRBJ2-2; D possibly matches TRBD1 or TRBD2 (5 bases each). The CDR3 totals 16 residues. Trimming shortened V by 0 bases and J by 6 bases, and 15 bases separated the two germline ends. CDR1 and CDR2 from the germline V gene are SGDLS and YYNGEE. The CDR3 protein is CASSVAKRPGPGELFF. The DNA for the CDR3 is TGTGCCAGCAGCGTAGCTAAGCGACCGGGGCCCGGGGAGCTGTTTTTT.

The chain carries TRBV29-1 and TRBJ1-3; TRBD1 matches 9 bases. Trimming at V came to 6 bases and at J to 5 bases, leaving 8 bases not matched to a gene. The CDR3 extends over 14 amino acids. Germline V gives CDR1 SQVTM, CDR2 ANQGSEA. CDR3 region: CSVGDGTGRNTIYF. The CDR3 DNA sequence: TGCAGCGTCGGAGACGGGACAGGGAGAAACACCATATATTTT.

A few counts support this clone. V and J are TRBV30 and TRBJ1-3; no reliable D call. The germline V and J ends were trimmed by 3 bases and 4 bases, with 10 bases remaining between them. Looked up from germline, CDR1 is GTSNPN and CDR2 is SVGIG (reference sequence). The CDR3 has 13 amino acids. CDR3 sequence: CAWRRSGGNTIYF. Here the CDR3 DNA reads TGTGCCTGGAGGCGCAGTGGGGGAAACACCATATATTTT.

CDR3 residues: CASSPIKILAGRTYNEQFF. The CDR3, as DNA: TGTGCCAGCAGCCCAATCAAGATACTAGCGGGAAGAACCTACAATGAGCAGTTCTTC. The rearrangement uses TRBV9 and TRBJ2-1; 10 nucleotides agree with TRBD2. Germline V CDR1 and CDR2: SGDLS, YYNGEE. V dropped 4 bases and J dropped 2; count of bases not matched to a gene: 15. This CDR3 comprises 19 residues.

This clone was found once. The chain joins TRBV11-2 to TRBJ2-7; D is ambiguous. This CDR3 is built from 13 residues. V was clipped by 1 base and J by 4 bases, with 8 bases between them. Germline assignment: CDR1 SGHAT and CDR2 FQNNGV. The CDR3 loop is CASSLAGLYEQYF. The CDR3 DNA reads TGTGCCAGCAGCTTAGCCGGGTTGTACGAGCAGTACTTC. Together with reference TRBV11-2 and TRBJ2-7, the CDR3 gives the full variable domain: EAGVAQSPRYKIIEKRQSVAFWCNPISGHATLYWYQQILGQGPKLLIQFQNNGVVDDSQLPKDRFSAERLKGVDSTLKIQPAKLEDSAVYLCASSLAGLYEQYFGPGTRLTVT.

Comments on this clone: This same CDR3 is encoded by further DNA sequences in the sample. The chain joins TRBV2 to TRBJ1-1; D is possibly TRBD1 (5 bases). The CDR3 loop spans 13 amino acids. The V and J ends lost 6 bases and 0 bases respectively, with 8 bases between them. Looked up from germline, CDR1 is SNHLY and CDR2 is FYNNEI. CDR3 region: CASRGQMNTEAFF. The CDR3 nucleotides read TGTGCCAGCAGGGGGCAGATGAACACTGAAGCTTTCTTT.

The J gene is TRBJ1-6, the V gene TRBV30; TRBD1 matches 9 bases. CDR1 GTSNPN and CDR2 SVGIG come from the germline V gene (reference sequence). After removal of 1 base from V and 9 bases from J, the junction contained 4 bases not matched to a gene. The CDR3 is 14 amino acids. The chain's CDR3 is CAWSAGTGLSPLHF. DNA for the CDR3: TGTGCCTGGAGTGCCGGGACAGGGCTTTCACCCCTCCACTTT.

The V gene is TRBV30, the J gene TRBJ2-7; no firm D call. The germline V gene encodes CDR1 GTSNPN and CDR2 SVGIG (reference sequence). V was shortened by 3 bases and J by 4 bases, with 7 bases between the two germline ends. The CDR3 has 11 residues. The DNA for the CDR3 is TGTGCCTGGAGCGATCCTTACGAGCAGTACTTC. As protein: CAWSDPYEQYF.

The V gene is TRBV4-1, the J gene TRBJ2-3; D is perhaps TRBD1 or TRBD2 (5 bases each). Germline V gene lookup returns CDR1 MGHRA and CDR2 YSYEKL. V lost 4 bases and J 0 bases, leaving 11 bases between the germline ends. This CDR3 is 15 amino acids long. The CDR3, as DNA: TGCGCCAGCAGCCTTAGCTGGGACAGCACAGATACGCAGTATTTT. Its translation: CASSLSWDSTDTQYF.

This clone has only a few counts. The rearrangement uses TRBV5-4 and TRBJ2-5; TRBD2 agrees at 14 bases. Germline V gives CDR1 SGHNT, CDR2 YYREEE (reference sequence). CDR3 size: 17 residues. V dropped 4 bases and J dropped 9; count of bases not matched to a gene: 14. DNA of the CDR3: TGTGCCAGCAGCAACCTAGGGACTAGCGGGAGATGGGCGGCCCAGTACTTC. The encoded protein is CASSNLGTSGRWAAQYF.

The chain has TRBV28 and TRBJ2-3, with TRBD2 identical over 7 bases. The CDR3 length is 12 residues. In germline, CDR1 is MDHEN, CDR2 SYDVKM. V shed 10 bases and J 5 bases; nucleotides not matched to a gene: 6. The CDR3 reads CATQPSGDTQYF. The CDR3 bases are TGTGCCACCCAGCCTAGCGGAGATACGCAGTATTTT. Supplemented by reference TRBV28 and TRBJ2-3, the full variable domain reads DVKVTQSSRYLVKRTGEKVFLECVQDMDHENMFWYRQDPGLGLRLIYFSYDVKMKEKGDIPEGYSVSREKKERFSLILESASTNQTSMYLCATQPSGDTQYFGPGTRLTVL.

CDR3 DNA sequence: TGTGCCAGCTCACCAAACCGGGCACAGACTTATGAGCTGTTTTTT. Protein sequence: CASSPNRAQTYELFF. This chain links TRBV18 with TRBJ2-2; unclear D gene. Trimming removed 2 bases at V and 11 bases at J, with 18 bases between. The CDR3 has 15 residues. Germline CDR1 KGHSH, CDR2 LQKENI.

The V gene is TRBV28, the J gene TRBJ1-1, with 9 bases matching TRBD1. The CDR3 has 16 amino acids. CDR1 and CDR2 (germline): MDHEN, SYDVKM. The J segment lost 7 bases and the V segment lost 3 bases, leaving 12 bases of the junction unmatched. CDR3 DNA sequence: TGTGCCAGCAGTTTTGGGGGACAGGGTTTTAGTGGTGAAGCTTTCTTT. Translating gives CASSFGGQGFSGEAFF.

V is TRBV7-2 and J is TRBJ1-1, with a weak D call TRBD1 (6 bases). The V end lost 2 bases, the J end lost 4 bases, and 17 bases lay between the germline ends. The germline V gene has CDR1 SGHTA and CDR2 FQGNSA. The CDR3 sequence is 16 residues long. The CDR3 loop reads CASSLMARGAGTEAFF. CDR3 DNA: TGTGCCAGCAGCTTAATGGCCCGGGGGGCAGGCACTGAAGCTTTCTTT.

V and J are TRBV6-1 and TRBJ1-2; 10 bases match TRBD1. Looked up from germline, CDR1 is MNHNS and CDR2 is SASEGT. The V gene end was trimmed by 2 bases and the J gene end by 4 bases; junction bases not matched to a gene: 7. CDR3 length equals 16 residues. CDR3 nucleotide sequence: TGTGCCAGCAGTGAAAGTGGGACAGGGGAGCTCTATGGCTACACCTTC. It codes for CASSESGTGELYGYTF.

The chain has TRBV28 and TRBJ1-5; D is ambiguous. The CDR3 totals 14 residues. Between the trimmed V and J ends, which lost 6 bases and 3 bases, there was a span of 12 bases. The germline V gene has CDR1 MDHEN and CDR2 SYDVKM. CDR3 sequence reads: CASSDGSFNQPQHF. Written as DNA, the CDR3 is TGTGCCAGCAGCGACGGGTCCTTCAATCAGCCCCAGCATTTT.

The chain carries TRBV28 and TRBJ2-7; TRBD1 matches 7 bases. The germline CDR1 and CDR2 sequences are MDHEN and SYDVKM. J gave up 4 bases and V 5 bases, and 11 bases lay outside the gene matches. The length of the CDR3 is 15 residues. For the CDR3, the DNA is TGTGCCAGCAGTCCCTCGACAGGGATCGGGTACGAGCAGTACTTC. Protein sequence: CASSPSTGIGYEQYF.

This clone was recorded a few times. The V gene is TRBV5-4, the J gene TRBJ2-3, with D possibly TRBD2 on 7 matching bases. Per the germline V gene, CDR1 is SGHNT and CDR2 is YYREEE (reference sequence). This CDR3 has 16 amino acids. V lost 6 bases to trimming and J lost 5 bases, with 22 bases between them. CDR3 sequence reads: CASTRGAGVRGDTQYF. The DNA of the CDR3 is TGTGCCAGCACCCGGGGGGCGGGAGTAAGGGGAGATACGCAGTATTTT.

The chain employs TRBV9 and TRBJ2-7; TRBD1 matches at 9 bases. The germline gives CDR1 SGDLS, CDR2 YYNGEE. The CDR3 sequence is 15 residues long. Trimming took 4 bases from V and 2 from J; bases not matched to a gene: 7. CDR3 DNA: TGTGCCAGCAGCCCCACAGGGGGCCCCCCCTACGAGCAGTACTTC. As protein: CASSPTGGPPYEQYF.

Only a few counts were recorded for this clone. The genes are TRBV27 and TRBJ2-5; D is undetermined. CDR1 is MNHEY, CDR2 SMNVEV, per germline (reference sequence). V was trimmed by 0 bases and J by 5 bases, leaving 7 bases between them. The CDR3 extends over 13 amino acids. CDR3 region: CASSLSKWETQYF. In nucleotides, the CDR3 is TGTGCCAGCAGTTTATCTAAGTGGGAGACCCAGTACTTC.